The T cell receptor beta chain under discussion was sequenced for a study of T cell responses to AZD1222 COVID-19 vaccine. Study conclusions and caveats: A mostly white British donor set with more females was recruited, and clonal diversity was possibly underestimated. Sampled repertoires all dated from after the peak T cell response. Spike-specific TCR breadth and depth both grew after two AZD1222 doses.

TCRdb's copy holds only in-frame clones and misses some; the assay was immunoSEQ multiplex PCR. The data contain roughly 130,000 clones, more than 90% of them seen just once; the ten biggest clones take up roughly 1.1%. Turning to this clone: Its target is unknown.

This CDR3 is 13 amino acids long. V gave up 8 bases and J gave up 2 bases, with 9 bases separating them. CDR1 and CDR2 from the germline V gene are WSHSY and SAAADI. The V and J genes are TRBV10-2 and TRBJ2-2; D not certain. The receptor was derived from an adult who received the AZD1222 COVID-19 vaccine. Specimen: peripheral blood, collected 28 days after the second AZD1222 dose. DNA for the CDR3: TGCGCCAGCTTGTGGGCCAACACCGGGGAGCTGTTTTTT. It codes for CASLWANTGELFF.